This is a list of T cell receptor beta chains from one sample in a study of breast tumors, draining lymph nodes, adjacent tissues. TCRdb reanalysed the multiplex PCR reads using MiXCR and keeps one entry per CDR3 protein. Of under 75,000 distinct CDR3 sequences in the sample, less than 60% were seen once. The sequencing sample was made of breast tumor tissue. Receptor source: a female donor with breast cancer. Some clones in this sample may be carry-over from other donors' samples. The CDR3 runs from the conserved cysteine through the conserved F or W. Fields, in order: clone size, D gene, V gene, J gene, CDR3 protein, CDR3 DNA. The D gene is left open where the match is weak. Rows may omit the clone size; those that give it use once, few, many or a size class.

.	.	TRBV19	TRBJ2-2	CASSPPGELFF	TGTGCCAGTAGCCCACCCGGGGAGCTGTTTTTT
few	TRBD2	TRBV6-5	TRBJ2-1	CASSYEAGLGNEQFF	TGTGCCAGCAGTTACGAGGCGGGACTAGGCAATGAGCAGTTCTTC
.	.	TRBV19	TRBJ2-1	CASSIGVHEQFF	TGTGCCAGTAGTATAGGGGTCCATGAGCAGTTCTTC
.	TRBD1	TRBV24-1	TRBJ2-1	CATSDPDRGLGEQFF	TGTGCCACCAGTGACCCGGACAGGGGGCTGGGTGAGCAGTTCTTC
.	TRBD2	TRBV19	TRBJ2-3	CATRLAGGITDTQYF	TGTGCCACCCGACTAGCGGGAGGGATCACAGATACGCAGTATTTT
.	.	TRBV9	TRBJ2-7	CASSPAASGLEQYF	TGTGCCAGCAGCCCCGCGGCCAGCGGGCTCGAGCAGTACTTC
.	.	TRBV20-1	TRBJ1-2	CSARDRGARGYTF	TGCAGTGCTAGAGATAGGGGTGCAAGGGGCTACACCTTC
.	TRBD1	TRBV20-1	TRBJ2-7	CSARIGKRTGAYEQYF	TGCAGTGCTAGAATCGGGAAGAGGACAGGGGCTTACGAGCAGTACTTC
.	TRBD1	TRBV29-1	TRBJ2-7	CSRAASVSPSRQGIYF	TGCAGCAGGGCGGCTAGCGTTTCTCCATCAAGACAGGGGATTTACTTC
many	TRBD2	TRBV3-1	TRBJ2-7	CASSPTSGASYEQYF	TGTGCCAGCAGCCCGACTAGCGGGGCATCCTACGAGCAGTACTTC
.	TRBD2	TRBV20-1	TRBJ2-3	CSASPGTSDADTQYF	TGCAGTGCTAGTCCCGGGACTAGCGACGCAGATACGCAGTATTTT
many	.	TRBV7-8	TRBJ1-4	CASSLAGLGRAGANEKLFF	TGTGCCAGCAGCTTAGCGGGGTTGGGCAGGGCGGGGGCTAATGAAAAACTGTTTTTT